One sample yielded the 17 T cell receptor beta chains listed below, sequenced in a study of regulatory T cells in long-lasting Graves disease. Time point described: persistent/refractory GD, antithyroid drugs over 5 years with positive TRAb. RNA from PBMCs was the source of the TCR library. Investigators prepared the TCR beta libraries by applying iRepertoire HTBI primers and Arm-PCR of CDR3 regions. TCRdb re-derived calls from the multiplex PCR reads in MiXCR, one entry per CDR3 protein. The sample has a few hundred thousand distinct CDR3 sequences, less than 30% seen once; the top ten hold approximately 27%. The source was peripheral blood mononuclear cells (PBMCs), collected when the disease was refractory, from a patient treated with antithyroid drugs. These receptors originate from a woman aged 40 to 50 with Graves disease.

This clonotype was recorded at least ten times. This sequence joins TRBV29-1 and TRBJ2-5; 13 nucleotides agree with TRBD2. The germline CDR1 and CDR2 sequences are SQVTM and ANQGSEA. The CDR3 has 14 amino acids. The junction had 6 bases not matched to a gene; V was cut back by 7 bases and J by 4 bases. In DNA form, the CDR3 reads TGCAGCGGTAGGGGACTAGCGGGACGAGAGACCCAGTACTTC. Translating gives CSGRGLAGRETQYF.

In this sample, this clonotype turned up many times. CDR3 bases: TGTGCCAGCAGCTTAGATTTGCGGGACAGTCCTTTCGAGCAGTACTTC. Amino acids: CASSLDLRDSPFEQYF. The chain carries TRBV11-2 and TRBJ2-7; TRBD1 is a possible D gene (7 bases). V was pared by 0 bases and J by 6 bases, with 18 bases between. This CDR3 comprises 16 residues. Germline CDR1 is SGHAT and CDR2 is FQNNGV.

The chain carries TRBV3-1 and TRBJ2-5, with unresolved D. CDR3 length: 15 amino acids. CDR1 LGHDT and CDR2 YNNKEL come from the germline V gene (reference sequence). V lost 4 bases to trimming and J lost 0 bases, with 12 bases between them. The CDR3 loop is CASSPSNAYQETQYF. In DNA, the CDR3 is TGTGCCAGCAGCCCATCCAACGCCTACCAAGAGACCCAGTACTTC.

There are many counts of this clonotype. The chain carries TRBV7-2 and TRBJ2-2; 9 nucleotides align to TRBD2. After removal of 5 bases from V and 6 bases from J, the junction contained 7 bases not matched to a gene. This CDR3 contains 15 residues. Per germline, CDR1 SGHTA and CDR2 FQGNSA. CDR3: CASSDSGRGAGELFF. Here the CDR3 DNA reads TGTGCCAGCAGCGATAGCGGGAGAGGGGCCGGGGAGCTGTTTTTT.

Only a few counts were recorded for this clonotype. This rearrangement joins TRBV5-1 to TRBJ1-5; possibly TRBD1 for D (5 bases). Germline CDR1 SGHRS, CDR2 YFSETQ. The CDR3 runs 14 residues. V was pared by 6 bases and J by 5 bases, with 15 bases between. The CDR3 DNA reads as TGCGCCAGCAATACGGGCAGGGAGGATCAGCCCCAGCATTTT. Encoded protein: CASNTGREDQPQHF. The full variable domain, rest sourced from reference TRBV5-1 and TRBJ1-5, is KAGVTQTPRYLIKTRGQQVTLSCSPISGHRSVSWYQQTPGQGLQFLFEYFSETQRNKGNFPGRFSGRQFSNSRSEMNVSTLELGDSALYLCASNTGREDQPQHFGDGTRLSIL.

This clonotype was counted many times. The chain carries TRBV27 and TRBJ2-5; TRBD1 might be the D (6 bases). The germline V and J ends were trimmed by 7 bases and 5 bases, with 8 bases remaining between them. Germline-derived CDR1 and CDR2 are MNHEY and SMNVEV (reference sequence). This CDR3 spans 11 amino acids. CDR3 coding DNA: TGTGCCAGCAAAACAGGGGAGACCCAGTACTTC. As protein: CASKTGETQYF.

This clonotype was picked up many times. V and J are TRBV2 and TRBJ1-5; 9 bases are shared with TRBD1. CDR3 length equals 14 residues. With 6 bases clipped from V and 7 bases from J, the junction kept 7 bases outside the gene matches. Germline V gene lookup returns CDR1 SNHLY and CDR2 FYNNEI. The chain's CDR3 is CASRDRGWRQPQHF. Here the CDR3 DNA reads TGTGCCAGCAGGGACAGGGGTTGGCGCCAGCCCCAGCATTTT.

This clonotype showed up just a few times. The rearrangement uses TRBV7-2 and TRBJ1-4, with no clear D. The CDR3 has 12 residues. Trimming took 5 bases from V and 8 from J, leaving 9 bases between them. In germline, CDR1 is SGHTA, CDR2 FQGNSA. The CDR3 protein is CASSHGSEKLFF. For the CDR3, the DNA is TGTGCCAGCAGCCATGGGTCAGAAAAACTGTTTTTT.

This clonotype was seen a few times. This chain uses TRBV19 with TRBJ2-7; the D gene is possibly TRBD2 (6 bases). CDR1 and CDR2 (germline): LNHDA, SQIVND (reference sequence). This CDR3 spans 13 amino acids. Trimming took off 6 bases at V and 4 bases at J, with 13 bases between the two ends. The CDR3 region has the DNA TGTGCCAGTAGCGGGAGTCAACCTTACGAGCAGTACTTC. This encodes CASSGSQPYEQYF.

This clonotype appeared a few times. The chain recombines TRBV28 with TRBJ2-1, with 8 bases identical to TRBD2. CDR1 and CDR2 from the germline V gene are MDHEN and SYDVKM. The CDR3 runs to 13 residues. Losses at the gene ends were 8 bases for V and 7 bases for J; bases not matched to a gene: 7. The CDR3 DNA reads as TGTGCCAGCTCATCGGGGGGGGCGAATGAGCAGTTCTTC. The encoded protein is CASSSGGANEQFF.

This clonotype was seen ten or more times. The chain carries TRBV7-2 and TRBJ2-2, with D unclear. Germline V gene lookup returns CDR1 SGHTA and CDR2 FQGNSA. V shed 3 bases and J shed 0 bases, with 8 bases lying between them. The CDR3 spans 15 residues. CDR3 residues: CASSFQSPNTGELFF. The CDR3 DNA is TGTGCCAGCAGCTTCCAGTCGCCGAACACCGGGGAGCTGTTTTTT. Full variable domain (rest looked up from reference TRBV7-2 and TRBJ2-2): GAGVSQSPSNKVTEKGKDVELRCDPISGHTALYWYRQSLGQGLEFLIYFQGNSAPDKSGLPSDRFSAERTGGSVSTLTIQRTQQEDSAVYLCASSFQSPNTGELFFGEGSRLTVL.

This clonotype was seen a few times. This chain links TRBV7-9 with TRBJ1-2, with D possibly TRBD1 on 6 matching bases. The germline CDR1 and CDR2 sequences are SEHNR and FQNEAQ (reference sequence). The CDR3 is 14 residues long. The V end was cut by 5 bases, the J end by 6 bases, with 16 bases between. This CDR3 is CASSARTGSNGYTF. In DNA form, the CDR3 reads TGTGCCAGCAGCGCCCGTACAGGGTCTAATGGCTACACCTTC.

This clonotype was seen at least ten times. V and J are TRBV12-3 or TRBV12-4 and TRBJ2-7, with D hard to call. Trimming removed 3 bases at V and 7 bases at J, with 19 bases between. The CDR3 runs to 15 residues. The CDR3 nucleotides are TGTGCCAGCAGTTTGGGTTGGACCTCCGGTGGGGAGCAGTACTTC. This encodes CASSLGWTSGGEQYF.

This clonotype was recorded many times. The DNA of the CDR3 is TGTGCCAGCAGCTTAGGGGACAGGGGCCGGGAGACCCAGTACTTC. Its protein product is CASSLGDRGRETQYF. The chain joins TRBV7-2 to TRBJ2-5; 10 bases are shared with TRBD1. CDR1 and CDR2 (germline): SGHTA, FQGNSA. The CDR3 has 15 amino acids. With 1 base clipped from V and 5 bases from J, the junction kept 4 bases outside the gene matches.

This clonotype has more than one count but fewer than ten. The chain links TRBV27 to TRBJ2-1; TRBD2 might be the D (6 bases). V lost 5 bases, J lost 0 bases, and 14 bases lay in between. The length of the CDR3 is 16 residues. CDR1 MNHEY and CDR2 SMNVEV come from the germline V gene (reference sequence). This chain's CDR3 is CASSLRDSSSYNEQFF. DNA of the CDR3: TGTGCCAGCAGTCTCCGGGACTCGAGCTCCTACAATGAGCAGTTCTTC.

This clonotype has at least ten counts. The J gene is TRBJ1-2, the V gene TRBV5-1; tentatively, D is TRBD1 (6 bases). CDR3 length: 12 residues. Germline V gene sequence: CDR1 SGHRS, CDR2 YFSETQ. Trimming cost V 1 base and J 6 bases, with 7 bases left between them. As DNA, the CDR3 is TGCGCCAGCAGCTTGAAGGGGGATGGCTACACCTTC. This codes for CASSLKGDGYTF. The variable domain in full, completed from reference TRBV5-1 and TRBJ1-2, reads KAGVTQTPRYLIKTRGQQVTLSCSPISGHRSVSWYQQTPGQGLQFLFEYFSETQRNKGNFPGRFSGRQFSNSRSEMNVSTLELGDSALYLCASSLKGDGYTFGSGTRLTVV.

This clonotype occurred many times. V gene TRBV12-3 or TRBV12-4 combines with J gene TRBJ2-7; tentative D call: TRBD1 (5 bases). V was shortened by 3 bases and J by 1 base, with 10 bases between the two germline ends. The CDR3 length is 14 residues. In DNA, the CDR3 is TGTGCCAGCAGTTTCCGCAGGGCATCCTACGAGCAGTACTTC. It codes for CASSFRRASYEQYF.